This TCR beta chain was documented in a study of blood T cell repertoires in COVID-19. TCRdb's copy holds only in-frame clones and misses some; the assay was immunoSEQ multiplex PCR. The top ten clones hold 0.7% of a sample with around 450,000 clones, about 90% of them seen once. Losses at the gene ends were 10 bases for V and 5 bases for J; bases not matched to a gene: 12. CDR1 and CDR2 (germline): SNHLY, FYNNEI. The CDR3 runs to 15 residues. Clinical history reported by participants formed the basis on which cohorts were assigned. Cohort 3 donors were reported recovered after two negative PCRs, clearance, or symptom resolution.

The specimen was PBMCs or T cells enriched from blood (not recorded which). The chain is built from TRBV2 and TRBJ1-5; 9 bases fit TRBD1. The receptor was isolated from a woman between 18 and 29 years old who had recovered from COVID-19. As DNA, the CDR3 is TGTGCCACCTCCGGGACAGGGATGACGCATCAGCCCCAGCATTTT. The encoded protein is CATSGTGMTHQPQHF.